Listed below are T cell receptor beta chains from one sample, sequenced in a study of blood T cell repertoires in COVID-19. Profiled with immunoSEQ multiplex PCR; TCRdb holds only in-frame clones, not every one. The sample holds 360,000 or so clones, about 90% seen once. Specimen: PBMCs or T cells enriched from blood (not recorded which). The receptors were sampled from a woman in her 30s who had recovered from COVID-19. Both conserved end residues are part of each CDR3. A D gene is named only where the DNA matches it firmly. The size field is filled for only some rows; it gives once, few, many or a size class.

CDR3aa: CASSPMSGSYNEQFF; CDR3nt: TGCGCCAGCAGCCCAATGAGCGGGAGTTACAATGAGCAGTTCTTC; d_gene: TRBD2; j_gene: TRBJ2-1; abundance: .; v_gene: TRBV5-1
CDR3aa: CASSDLGGPKNIQYF; CDR3nt: TGTGCCAGCAGTGATTTGGGAGGACCCAAAAACATTCAGTACTTC; d_gene: .; j_gene: TRBJ2-4; abundance: .; v_gene: TRBV6-1
CDR3aa: CASSQGGLRTDTQYF; CDR3nt: TGTGCCAGCAGCCAAGGCGGCTTGCGCACAGATACGCAGTATTTT; d_gene: .; j_gene: TRBJ2-3; abundance: .; v_gene: TRBV14
CDR3aa: CASTPGIGTDTQYF; CDR3nt: TGTGCCAGCACCCCGGGGATTGGCACAGATACGCAGTATTTT; d_gene: .; j_gene: TRBJ2-3; abundance: few; v_gene: TRBV28
CDR3aa: CTSSSTGNQPQHF; CDR3nt: TGCACCAGCAGCAGCACAGGCAATCAGCCCCAGCATTTT; d_gene: .; j_gene: TRBJ1-5; abundance: few; v_gene: TRBV1
CDR3aa: CASSPGQGGTTNEKLFF; CDR3nt: TGTGCCAGCAGCCCCGGACAGGGGGGTACAACTAATGAAAAACTGTTTTTT; d_gene: TRBD1; j_gene: TRBJ1-4; abundance: .; v_gene: TRBV11-2
CDR3aa: CASSQGREREQYF; CDR3nt: TGTGCCAGCAGCCAAGGAAGGGAGCGAGAGCAGTACTTC; d_gene: .; j_gene: TRBJ2-7; abundance: .; v_gene: TRBV4-2
CDR3aa: CASSPGTGTGNTIYF; CDR3nt: TGTGCCAGCAGTCCGGGGACAGGGACTGGAAACACCATATATTTT; d_gene: TRBD1; j_gene: TRBJ1-3; abundance: .; v_gene: TRBV6-1
CDR3aa: CASSVSIGEYTEAFF; CDR3nt: TGTGCCAGCAGCGTAAGTATAGGGGAATACACTGAAGCTTTCTTT; d_gene: .; j_gene: TRBJ1-1; abundance: .; v_gene: TRBV9
CDR3aa: CASSFLGGSSYEQYF; CDR3nt: TGTGCCAGCAGCTTCCTGGGGGGGAGCTCCTACGAGCAGTACTTC; d_gene: TRBD2; j_gene: TRBJ2-7; abundance: .; v_gene: TRBV5-4
CDR3aa: CASSTGTSGYNEQFF; CDR3nt: TGTGCCAGCTCGACCGGGACTAGCGGGTATAATGAGCAGTTCTTC; d_gene: TRBD2; j_gene: TRBJ2-1; abundance: .; v_gene: TRBV18
CDR3aa: CASSFLEGREQYF; CDR3nt: TGTGCCAGCAGTTTCTTGGAGGGAAGGGAGCAGTACTTC; d_gene: .; j_gene: TRBJ2-7; abundance: .; v_gene: TRBV27
CDR3aa: CASSFPPGGSNQPQHF; CDR3nt: TGTGCCAGCAGCTTCCCCCCAGGGGGCAGCAATCAGCCCCAGCATTTT; d_gene: .; j_gene: TRBJ1-5; abundance: few; v_gene: TRBV12-1
CDR3aa: CASSLGQGGTEAFF; CDR3nt: TGTGCCAGCAGCTTGGGACAGGGCGGCACTGAAGCTTTCTTT; d_gene: TRBD1; j_gene: TRBJ1-1; abundance: .; v_gene: TRBV13
CDR3aa: CASSLYGTSGRSSYEQYF; CDR3nt: TGTGCCAGCAGCTTGTATGGGACTAGCGGGAGGTCGTCCTACGAGCAGTACTTC; d_gene: TRBD2; j_gene: TRBJ2-7; abundance: few; v_gene: TRBV5-4
CDR3aa: CASSLDGFPEGYTF; CDR3nt: TGTGCCAGCAGCTTGGATGGGTTCCCGGAGGGCTACACCTTC; d_gene: .; j_gene: TRBJ1-2; abundance: .; v_gene: TRBV5-5
CDR3aa: CASSLQPAAGGEQYF; CDR3nt: TGCGCCAGCAGCTTGCAACCGGCAGCGGGAGGCGAGCAGTACTTC; d_gene: TRBD2; j_gene: TRBJ2-7; abundance: few; v_gene: TRBV5-1
CDR3aa: CASSQDQASGGNEQFF; CDR3nt: TGTGCCAGCAGCCAAGATCAGGCTAGCGGGGGCAATGAGCAGTTCTTC; d_gene: TRBD2; j_gene: TRBJ2-1; abundance: .; v_gene: TRBV3-1/TRBV3-2
CDR3aa: CATSRAGDSYNEQFF; CDR3nt: TGTGCCACCAGTCGGGCGGGAGATAGTTACAATGAGCAGTTCTTC; d_gene: TRBD2; j_gene: TRBJ2-1; abundance: .; v_gene: TRBV24-1
CDR3aa: CASSLGQRGGVGETQYF; CDR3nt: TGTGCCAGCAGTTTAGGCCAGCGGGGGGGCGTCGGGGAGACCCAGTACTTC; d_gene: TRBD2; j_gene: TRBJ2-5; abundance: .; v_gene: TRBV27